These T cell receptor beta chains were read from a single sample in a study of OX40 agonist ivuxolimab in advanced cancers. Assay used: immunoSEQ multiplex PCR; TCRdb lists only in-frame clones, some missing. The table includes some 97,000 clones, about 91% detected once. The specimen comprised CD4+ or CD8+ T cells sorted from blood, sampled in a trial of the OX40 agonist ivuxolimab. The receptor set was obtained from an adult with an advanced solid tumor such as melanoma, head and neck, liver or kidney cancer. Each CDR3 is given with its conserved first and last residue. Each record gives: D gene, V gene, J gene, clone size, CDR3 DNA, CDR3 protein. D genes are given only for firm matches. Rows give clone size only sometimes, using once, few, many, or a class for an expanded clone.

d_call: -
v_call: TRBV11-2
j_call: TRBJ2-7
clone_size: -
cdr3_nt: TGTGCCAGCAGCCATATAGGGAACTCCTACGAGCAGTACTTC
cdr3_aa: CASSHIGNSYEQYF

d_call: -
v_call: TRBV30
j_call: TRBJ1-1
clone_size: -
cdr3_nt: TGTGCCTGGAGTACGGAAAAGGGGAGAGCTTTCTTT
cdr3_aa: CAWSTEKGRAFF

d_call: TRBD1
v_call: TRBV30
j_call: TRBJ1-2
clone_size: once
cdr3_nt: TGTGCCTGGACGCAAGTCAGGGGGCTCAGTAACTATGGCTACACCTTC
cdr3_aa: CAWTQVRGLSNYGYTF

d_call: -
v_call: TRBV6-1
j_call: TRBJ2-3
clone_size: -
cdr3_nt: TGTGCCAGCGACCGGGGGAGGCTACATACGCAGTATTTT
cdr3_aa: CASDRGRLHTQYF

d_call: -
v_call: TRBV30
j_call: TRBJ2-7
clone_size: -
cdr3_nt: TGTGCCTGGAGTGTACTCCTGGCGGGGGAGCAGTACTTC
cdr3_aa: CAWSVLLAGEQYF

d_call: -
v_call: TRBV30
j_call: TRBJ2-7
clone_size: -
cdr3_nt: TGTGCCTGGAGTCATAGCTCCTACGAGCAGTACTTC
cdr3_aa: CAWSHSSYEQYF

d_call: TRBD1
v_call: TRBV19
j_call: TRBJ2-2
clone_size: few
cdr3_nt: TGTGCCAGTAGTACCCAGGGGGCCCCCGGGGAGCTGTTTTTT
cdr3_aa: CASSTQGAPGELFF

d_call: TRBD2
v_call: TRBV9
j_call: TRBJ2-3
clone_size: -
cdr3_nt: TGTGCCAGCAGCGTACGAGCGGGAGATAGCACAGATACGCAGTATTTT
cdr3_aa: CASSVRAGDSTDTQYF

d_call: TRBD1
v_call: TRBV29-1
j_call: TRBJ1-5
clone_size: -
cdr3_nt: TGCAGCGTTGGGGGACAGGGGAGCAATCAGCCCCAGCATTTT
cdr3_aa: CSVGGQGSNQPQHF

d_call: TRBD1
v_call: TRBV30
j_call: TRBJ1-6
clone_size: -
cdr3_nt: TGTGCCTGGAGTGTAGGACAGGGGGCAGCTTCACCCCTCCACTTT
cdr3_aa: CAWSVGQGAASPLHF

d_call: -
v_call: TRBV5-1
j_call: TRBJ2-2
clone_size: -
cdr3_nt: TGCGCCAGCAGCCCAAAAACGACCGGGGAGCTGTTTTTT
cdr3_aa: CASSPKTTGELFF

d_call: -
v_call: TRBV5-4
j_call: TRBJ2-7
clone_size: -
cdr3_nt: TGTGCCAGCAGCCCCCAGGGACAATTATACGAGCAGTACTTC
cdr3_aa: CASSPQGQLYEQYF

d_call: -
v_call: TRBV10-3
j_call: TRBJ2-5
clone_size: -
cdr3_nt: TGTGCCATCAGGGGGACGGTGCAAGAGACCCAGTACTTC
cdr3_aa: CAIRGTVQETQYF

d_call: TRBD2
v_call: TRBV19
j_call: TRBJ2-3
clone_size: -
cdr3_nt: TGTGCCACCCGCCGGACTAGCGGGGTGACAGATACGCAGTATTTT
cdr3_aa: CATRRTSGVTDTQYF

d_call: TRBD1
v_call: TRBV2
j_call: TRBJ2-2
clone_size: -
cdr3_nt: TGTGCCACAAAGACAGGGGTGGACGGGGAGCTGTTTTTT
cdr3_aa: CATKTGVDGELFF

d_call: -
v_call: TRBV11-2
j_call: TRBJ2-1
clone_size: once
cdr3_nt: TGTGCCAGCAGCTTAGACCTAAGCTCCTACAATGAGCAGTTCTTC
cdr3_aa: CASSLDLSSYNEQFF

d_call: -
v_call: TRBV9
j_call: TRBJ2-1
clone_size: -
cdr3_nt: TGTGCCAGCAGCCCCACCGGGAGTAGAAACAATGAGCAGTTCTTC
cdr3_aa: CASSPTGSRNNEQFF

d_call: -
v_call: TRBV5-1
j_call: TRBJ1-4
clone_size: once
cdr3_nt: TGCGCCAGCAGCTTGGAAGGTCCCCGGGGAGCAAGCTCCTCTGGTGAAAAACTGTTTTTT
cdr3_aa: CASSLEGPRGASSSGEKLFF

d_call: TRBD2
v_call: TRBV15
j_call: TRBJ2-1
clone_size: -
cdr3_nt: TGTGCCACCAGCAGACGTTTCGATCAACTAGCGGAGCAGTTCTTC
cdr3_aa: CATSRRFDQLAEQFF

d_call: -
v_call: TRBV5-1
j_call: TRBJ2-2
clone_size: few
cdr3_nt: TGCGCCAGCAGCCCGGAAACTAGCTTCGGGAACGGGGAGCTGTTTTTT
cdr3_aa: CASSPETSFGNGELFF

d_call: TRBD1
v_call: TRBV6-1
j_call: TRBJ1-1
clone_size: -
cdr3_nt: TGTGCCAGCAGTGCCCGGGACAGACTAATGAACACTGAAGCTTTCTTT
cdr3_aa: CASSARDRLMNTEAFF

d_call: TRBD1
v_call: TRBV27
j_call: TRBJ1-6
clone_size: -
cdr3_nt: TGTGCCAGCAGTCAAACAGGGGGCTATAATTCACCCCTCCACTTT
cdr3_aa: CASSQTGGYNSPLHF

d_call: TRBD1
v_call: TRBV29-1
j_call: TRBJ2-5
clone_size: -
cdr3_nt: TGCAGCGTAGTACAGGGGGCACTTGGAGAGACCCAGTACTTC
cdr3_aa: CSVVQGALGETQYF

d_call: -
v_call: TRBV13
j_call: TRBJ2-2
clone_size: -
cdr3_nt: TGTGCCAGCAGCAAGAAGGCCAACACCGGGGAGCTGTTTTTT
cdr3_aa: CASSKKANTGELFF

d_call: -
v_call: TRBV14
j_call: TRBJ2-2
clone_size: -
cdr3_nt: TGTGCCAGCAGCCACCGGACACCTTTCAGGGAGCTGTTTTTT
cdr3_aa: CASSHRTPFRELFF

d_call: TRBD2
v_call: TRBV6-1
j_call: TRBJ2-1
clone_size: once
cdr3_nt: TGTGCCAGCAGTGAGAGCGGGGGTTCCTACAATGAGCAGTTCTTC
cdr3_aa: CASSESGGSYNEQFF

d_call: -
v_call: TRBV19
j_call: TRBJ2-5
clone_size: -
cdr3_nt: TGTGCCAGTAGTACAGTATCCACGGGGAGAGAGACCCAGTACTTC
cdr3_aa: CASSTVSTGRETQYF

d_call: -
v_call: TRBV10-3
j_call: TRBJ2-6
clone_size: -
cdr3_nt: TGTGCCATCAGGTTTGACTCTGGGGCCAACGTCCTGACTTTC
cdr3_aa: CAIRFDSGANVLTF

d_call: TRBD1
v_call: TRBV6-5
j_call: TRBJ2-2
clone_size: -
cdr3_nt: TGTGCCAGCAACCGGGCAGGGGGTAATATCGGGGAGCTGTTTTTT
cdr3_aa: CASNRAGGNIGELFF

d_call: TRBD1
v_call: TRBV27
j_call: TRBJ1-6
clone_size: -
cdr3_nt: TGTGCCAGCAGTCCGAGACAGGGTTCAAATTCACCCCTCCACTTT
cdr3_aa: CASSPRQGSNSPLHF

d_call: -
v_call: TRBV7-9
j_call: TRBJ1-6
clone_size: -
cdr3_nt: TGTGCCAGCAGCTTAGGCAGGGGAAATTCACCCCTCCACTTT
cdr3_aa: CASSLGRGNSPLHF

d_call: -
v_call: TRBV5-1
j_call: TRBJ1-1
clone_size: once
cdr3_nt: TGCGCCAGCAGCAAAGAGGCGGTCACTGAAGCTTTCTTT
cdr3_aa: CASSKEAVTEAFF

d_call: -
v_call: TRBV7-9
j_call: TRBJ2-5
clone_size: -
cdr3_nt: TGTGCCAGCAGCTCCCTTGTTGGTCCGCAGGAGACCCAGTACTTC
cdr3_aa: CASSSLVGPQETQYF

d_call: TRBD1
v_call: TRBV5-1
j_call: TRBJ2-6
clone_size: -
cdr3_nt: TGCGCCAGCAGCTTGGCTGGTCCGGGACAGGGGGCTATGGGGGCCAACGTCCTGACTTTC
cdr3_aa: CASSLAGPGQGAMGANVLTF

d_call: -
v_call: TRBV5-8
j_call: TRBJ1-3
clone_size: few
cdr3_nt: TGTGCCAGCACCCGCACTCACACCATATATTTT
cdr3_aa: CASTRTHTIYF

d_call: TRBD1
v_call: TRBV10-3
j_call: TRBJ2-6
clone_size: -
cdr3_nt: TGTGCCATTCAGGGAGAGGGACAGGGAGTGTCGGGGGCCAACGTCCTGACTTTC
cdr3_aa: CAIQGEGQGVSGANVLTF

d_call: TRBD2
v_call: TRBV5-1
j_call: TRBJ2-1
clone_size: once
cdr3_nt: TGCGCCAGCAGCGACAAGACTAGCGGGGCCGCCTCCTACAATGAGCAGTTCTTC
cdr3_aa: CASSDKTSGAASYNEQFF

d_call: -
v_call: TRBV14
j_call: TRBJ1-3
clone_size: many
cdr3_nt: TGTGCCAGCAGCCAAGGAATGAGGAGCTCTGGAAACACCATATATTTT
cdr3_aa: CASSQGMRSSGNTIYF

d_call: -
v_call: TRBV6-5
j_call: TRBJ1-2
clone_size: -
cdr3_nt: TGTGCCAGCAGTTTTCAGGGACCTTACTATGGCTACACCTTC
cdr3_aa: CASSFQGPYYGYTF

d_call: -
v_call: TRBV6-6
j_call: TRBJ1-5
clone_size: -
cdr3_nt: TGTGCCAGCAGTTCCCAGGGCGGTCAGCCCCAGCATTTT
cdr3_aa: CASSSQGGQPQHF

d_call: TRBD1
v_call: TRBV7-6
j_call: TRBJ1-5
clone_size: -
cdr3_nt: TGTGCCAGCAGCTTCTCAGGGGGGCCCCAGCATTTT
cdr3_aa: CASSFSGGPQHF

d_call: TRBD2
v_call: TRBV6-1
j_call: TRBJ2-2
clone_size: few
cdr3_nt: TGTGCCAGCAGTGGATTTAGCGGGGGGGCCGGGGAGCTGTTTTTT
cdr3_aa: CASSGFSGGAGELFF